The 6 T cell receptor beta chains listed next were all sequenced from one sample in a study of blood T cell repertoires in COVID-19. Only in-frame clones appear in the TCRdb table, and some are missing; sequencing was by immunoSEQ multiplex PCR. The sample includes fewer than 500,000 clones, approximately 90% of them seen just once. Sample: peripheral blood. These receptors were taken from a woman younger than 45 with acute or convalescent COVID-19.

The chain couples TRBV7-8 to TRBJ2-7; 7 nucleotides align to TRBD1. The CDR3 runs to 15 residues. The germline gives CDR1 SGHVS, CDR2 FQNEAQ. J was trimmed by 1 base and V by 2 bases; bases with no gene match: 5. The CDR3 loop reads CASSLSGQPSYEQYF. CDR3 nucleotides: TGTGCCAGCAGCTTATCGGGACAGCCGTCCTACGAGCAGTACTTC. The whole variable domain, remainder taken from reference TRBV7-8 and TRBJ2-7, is GAGVSQSPRYKVAKRGQDVALRCDPISGHVSLFWYQQALGQGPEFLTYFQNEAQLDKSGLPSDRFFAERPEGSVSTLKIQRTQQEDSAVYLCASSLSGQPSYEQYFGPGTRLTVT.

The chain is built from TRBV5-6 and TRBJ1-2, with TRBD1 identical over 7 bases. This CDR3 is built from 14 residues. Germline values: CDR1 SGHDT, CDR2 YYEEEE. Germline trimming cut 5 bases from V and 2 bases from J; bases unmatched to any gene: 6. CDR3 amino acids: CASSHQGVNYGYTF. The CDR3 coding sequence is TGTGCCAGCAGTCATCAGGGGGTCAACTATGGCTACACCTTC.

The chain carries TRBV2 and TRBJ1-1, with TRBD1 as a possible D gene (6 bases). Germline values: CDR1 SNHLY, CDR2 FYNNEI. V was cut by 5 bases and J by 1 base, with 11 bases left in between. This CDR3 has 14 residues. This CDR3 reads CASSIQGRNTEAFF. CDR3 nucleotides: TGTGCCAGCAGTATACAGGGCAGGAACACTGAAGCTTTCTTT.

The CDR3 DNA reads as TGTGCCAGCGCCCGACTGGGACACCTTGGCTACACCTTC. It is translated as CASARLGHLGYTF. The chain uses TRBV18 and TRBJ1-2; D is perhaps TRBD1 (6 bases). The CDR3 is 13 amino acids. V was pared by 8 bases and J by 7 bases, with 17 bases between. From germline, CDR1 is KGHSH and CDR2 LQKENI.

The chain has TRBV2 and TRBJ1-5; the match to TRBD1 covers 8 bases. The ends lost 4 bases at V and 6 bases at J; junction bases unmatched: 20. Germline CDR1 reads SNHLY; CDR2 reads FYNNEI. The CDR3 runs to 19 residues. CDR3 in amino acids: CASSGLPKTGQARSQPQHF. CDR3 DNA sequence: TGTGCCAGCAGTGGACTCCCCAAGACGGGACAGGCCCGATCTCAGCCCCAGCATTTT. Supplemented by reference TRBV2 and TRBJ1-5, the full variable domain reads EPEVTQTPSHQVTQMGQEVILRCVPISNHLYFYWYRQILGQKVEFLVSFYNNEISEKSEIFDDQFSVERPDGSNFTLKIRSTKLEDSAMYFCASSGLPKTGQARSQPQHFGDGTRLSIL.

This chain connects TRBV4-1 to TRBJ2-6; D not resolved. There are 17 residues in the CDR3. Germline lookup yields CDR1 MGHRA and CDR2 YSYEKL. V was clipped by 1 base and J by 1 base, with 11 bases between them. CDR3 nucleotide sequence: TGCGCCAGCAGCCAAGTTACAGCTCCATCTGGGGCCAACGTCCTGACTTTC. It is translated as CASSQVTAPSGANVLTF.